This T cell receptor beta chain was identified in a study of blood T cell repertoires in COVID-19. Across the whole study: Samples taken during acute and convalescent COVID-19 were collected in the United States, Italy and Spain. In each case, the material was cDNA or gDNA derived from T cells, B-cell-depleted T cells, or PBMCs.

The data were produced by immunoSEQ multiplex PCR, yet TCRdb's version contains in-frame clones alone and is incomplete. The sample carries more than 140,000 clones, around four fifths recorded once. The table lists this clone with a few counts. Germline values: CDR1 SNHLY, CDR2 FYNNEI. The CDR3 is 13 amino acids. The V and J ends lost 7 bases and 5 bases respectively, with 12 bases between them. The rearrangement uses TRBV2 and TRBJ1-5; possible D gene TRBD1, 5 bases. This clonotype was sampled from a human donor in a cohort sampled during active COVID-19. Sequenced: peripheral blood. CDR3 protein: CASNWGVDQPQHF. DNA of the CDR3: TGTGCCAGCAACTGGGGGGTCGATCAGCCCCAGCATTTT.